The clone carrying this T cell receptor (beta chain) has ten or more counts. Its antigen remains unidentified. The data derive from a study of CD8 T cells in ankylosing spondylitis. Via MiXCR, TCRdb re-called the 5' RACE reads, giving one row per CDR3 protein. Counted here are about 140,000 distinct CDR3 sequences, under 35% occurring once; the ten biggest clones make up over 5.5%. Findings of the study overall: Prior work had noted some motif variants in reactive arthritis blood and synovial fluid. Disease-linked clones, CD8+, were relatively rare in peripheral blood. What seemed typical of ankylosing spondylitis blood was a TCR beta motif built from eight highly homologous variants.

The TCR originated in a male donor with ankylosing spondylitis. The sequenced sample consisted of synovial fluid, either unsorted or a sorted T cell fraction (not recorded which).

The CDR3 loop reads CASSPLSGLPYNEQFF. The DNA of the CDR3 is TGTGCCAGCAGCCCTCTTTCGGGTCTCCCTTACAATGAGCAGTTCTTC. This rearrangement joins TRBV11-2 to TRBJ2-1; D is uncertain. V was trimmed by 5 bases and J by 4 bases, leaving 18 bases between them. In germline, CDR1 is SGHAT, CDR2 FQNNGV. The CDR3 consists of 16 residues.